Presented here are 17 T cell receptor beta chains from one specimen sequenced in a study of OX40 agonist ivuxolimab in advanced cancers. Only in-frame clones appear in the TCRdb table, and some are missing; sequencing was by immunoSEQ multiplex PCR. The sample carries about 53,000 clones, roughly 83% recorded once. The material was CD4+ or CD8+ T cells sorted from blood, obtained in a trial of the OX40 agonist ivuxolimab. These receptors were taken from an adult with an advanced solid tumor such as melanoma, head and neck, liver or kidney cancer.

The chain carries TRBV2 and TRBJ2-1; D is unclear. Germline V gene lookup returns CDR1 SNHLY and CDR2 FYNNEI. The V end was cut by 1 base, the J end by 6 bases, with 4 bases between. The CDR3 totals 12 residues. CDR3 protein: CASSEDRNEQFF. The CDR3, as DNA: TGTGCCAGCAGTGAAGACCGCAATGAGCAGTTCTTC.

CDR3 protein: CCNLAQETQYF. Written as DNA, the CDR3 is TGCTGTAACTTGGCTCAAGAGACCCAGTACTTC. This chain connects TRBV20-1 to TRBJ2-5; D is uncertain. Germline assignment: CDR1 DFQATT and CDR2 SNEGSKA (reference sequence). CDR3 size: 11 residues.

The genes are TRBV19 and TRBJ2-3; D is unresolved. The V and J ends lost 1 base and 5 bases respectively, with 13 bases between them. Germline loops: CDR1 LNHDA, CDR2 SQIVND (reference sequence). This CDR3 contains 15 residues. CDR3 protein: CASSIAPVPEDTQYF. CDR3 DNA sequence: TGTGCCAGTAGTATAGCTCCCGTCCCCGAAGATACGCAGTATTTT.

This clone was seen a single time. The chain uses TRBV14 and TRBJ2-1, with TRBD1 matching over 7 bases. V lost 4 bases and J lost 0; bases outside the gene matches: 6. This CDR3 is 16 amino acids long. Per germline, CDR1 SGHDN and CDR2 FVKESK. The CDR3 sequence is CASSPPGQLSYNEQFF. In DNA form, the CDR3 reads TGTGCCAGCAGCCCTCCGGGACAGCTCTCCTACAATGAGCAGTTCTTC.

The table lists this clone with a count of one. The V and J genes are TRBV7-8 and TRBJ1-5; D may be TRBD1 (5 bases). CDR1 and CDR2 from the germline V gene are SGHVS and FQNEAQ. The CDR3 has 17 amino acids. Trimming removed 1 base at V and 0 bases at J, with 13 bases between. The CDR3 loop is CASSLEGKLYSNQPQHF. CDR3 DNA: TGTGCCAGCAGCTTAGAGGGGAAACTCTATAGCAATCAGCCCCAGCATTTT. Full variable domain (remainder filled in from reference TRBV7-8 and TRBJ1-5): GAGVSQSPRYKVAKRGQDVALRCDPISGHVSLFWYQQALGQGPEFLTYFQNEAQLDKSGLPSDRFFAERPEGSVSTLKIQRTQQEDSAVYLCASSLEGKLYSNQPQHFGDGTRLSIL.

This sequence joins TRBV7-5 and TRBJ2-1; the table's D call TRBD1 went unverified against the DNA. TRBV7-5 is a recognized pseudogene. This CDR3 spans 17 amino acids. CDR3 amino acids: CARSLAPYWGPHNEQFF. The CDR3 nucleotides are TGTGCCAGAAGCCTGGCTCCTTACTGGGGGCCACACAATGAGCAGTTCTTC.

V usage is TRBV27 and J usage is TRBJ1-5; TRBD1 aligns across 7 bases. The CDR3 extends over 15 amino acids. Trimming cost V 6 bases and J 4 bases; bases outside gene matches: 9. The germline CDR1 and CDR2 sequences are MNHEY and SMNVEV (reference sequence). CDR3 in DNA: TGTGCCAGCAGGCAGGGGGGGGCAGAAAATCAGCCCCAGCATTTT. Its translation is CASRQGGAENQPQHF.

The chain uses TRBV21-1 and TRBJ2-2; the D call in the table, TRBD1, was not verified against the DNA. TRBV21-1 is tagged as a pseudogene. This CDR3 has 13 residues. The CDR3: CASSKQNTGELFF. For the CDR3, the DNA is TGTGCCAGCAGCAAACAGAACACCGGGGAGCTGTTTTTT.

A note on this clone: Other DNA sequences within the sample encode an identical CDR3. CDR3 sequence: CASSEAGSGANVLTF. DNA for the CDR3: TGTGCCAGCAGTGAAGCAGGGTCTGGGGCCAACGTCCTGACTTTC. The chain couples TRBV6-1 to TRBJ2-6; no definite D call. Germline CDR1 MNHNS, CDR2 SASEGT. V lost 0 bases to trimming and J lost 1 base, with 4 bases between them. There are 15 residues in the CDR3.

This clone is categorized as medium-sized. The V call is TRBV6-5, the J call TRBJ1-2; D is undetermined. The germline V gene encodes CDR1 MNHEY and CDR2 SVGAGI. The V end was cut by 5 bases, the J end by 4 bases, with 11 bases between. The CDR3 totals 13 residues. Here the CDR3 reads CASSAFSPYGYTF. CDR3 nucleotides: TGTGCCAGCAGTGCGTTTTCTCCCTATGGCTACACCTTC.

The chain combines TRBV28 with TRBJ2-2, with 8 bases matching TRBD1. The CDR3 sequence is 15 residues long. V was pared by 10 bases and J by 0 bases, with 7 bases of the junction left unmatched. In germline, CDR1 is MDHEN, CDR2 SYDVKM. CDR3: CATSGGGTNTGELFF. In DNA, the CDR3 is TGTGCCACCTCAGGGGGCGGAACGAACACCGGGGAGCTGTTTTTT.

This chain links TRBV6-1 with TRBJ1-3; perhaps TRBD1 as D (5 bases). Germline V gives CDR1 MNHNS, CDR2 SASEGT. The CDR3 is 15 residues long. Trimming took 2 bases from V and 3 from J, leaving 11 bases between them. The CDR3 DNA is TGTGCCAGCAGTGAATTTGCAGGGAGTGGAAACACCATATATTTT. The encoded protein is CASSEFAGSGNTIYF.

The chain has TRBV28 and TRBJ2-3, with D perhaps matching TRBD2 (5 bases). CDR1 is MDHEN and CDR2 is SYDVKM in the germline V gene. This CDR3 region has 12 residues. V was pared by 6 bases and J by 9 bases, with 13 bases between. In nucleotides, the CDR3 is TGTGCCAGCAGAGAACTCACGGGGACGCAGTATTTT. It specifies CASRELTGTQYF.

The gene calls are TRBV27 and TRBJ1-1; the D gene is possibly TRBD1 (5 bases). CDR1 and CDR2 (germline): MNHEY, SMNVEV (reference sequence). Deletions cut 2 bases from V and 0 bases from J, with 7 bases between. The CDR3 length is 14 residues. The CDR3: CASSLQGLNTEAFF. The CDR3 coding sequence is TGTGCCAGCAGTTTACAGGGCCTGAACACTGAAGCTTTCTTT.

The chain employs TRBV19 and TRBJ1-4; TRBD1 might be the D (5 bases). Germline V lookup: CDR1 LNHDA, CDR2 SQIVND (reference sequence). CDR3 length equals 14 residues. V lost 3 bases, J lost 7 bases, and 12 bases lay in between. CDR3 nucleotide sequence: TGTGCCAGTAGTATTAATGAAAGGGGTGAAAAACTGTTTTTT. Its translation: CASSINERGEKLFF.

The CDR3 coding sequence is TGTGCCAGCAGCGGCCGGACTAGCGGGAGAGGAGAGACCCAGTACTTC. Amino acid sequence: CASSGRTSGRGETQYF. This sequence joins TRBV7-8 and TRBJ2-5; 13 bases are a match to TRBD2. CDR3 size: 16 residues. V shed 5 bases and J 4 bases; nucleotides not matched to a gene: 7. Germline V gene data show CDR1 as SGHVS and CDR2 as FQNEAQ.

The V gene is TRBV7-2, the J gene TRBJ1-4; 9 nucleotides match TRBD1. The ends lost 8 bases at V and 5 bases at J; junction bases unmatched: 9. This CDR3 is built from 15 residues. Germline CDR1 is SGHTA and CDR2 is FQGNSA. CDR3 DNA sequence: TGTGCCAGCGGCTACACCGGGACAGGGAATGAAAAACTGTTTTTT. Residues: CASGYTGTGNEKLFF.